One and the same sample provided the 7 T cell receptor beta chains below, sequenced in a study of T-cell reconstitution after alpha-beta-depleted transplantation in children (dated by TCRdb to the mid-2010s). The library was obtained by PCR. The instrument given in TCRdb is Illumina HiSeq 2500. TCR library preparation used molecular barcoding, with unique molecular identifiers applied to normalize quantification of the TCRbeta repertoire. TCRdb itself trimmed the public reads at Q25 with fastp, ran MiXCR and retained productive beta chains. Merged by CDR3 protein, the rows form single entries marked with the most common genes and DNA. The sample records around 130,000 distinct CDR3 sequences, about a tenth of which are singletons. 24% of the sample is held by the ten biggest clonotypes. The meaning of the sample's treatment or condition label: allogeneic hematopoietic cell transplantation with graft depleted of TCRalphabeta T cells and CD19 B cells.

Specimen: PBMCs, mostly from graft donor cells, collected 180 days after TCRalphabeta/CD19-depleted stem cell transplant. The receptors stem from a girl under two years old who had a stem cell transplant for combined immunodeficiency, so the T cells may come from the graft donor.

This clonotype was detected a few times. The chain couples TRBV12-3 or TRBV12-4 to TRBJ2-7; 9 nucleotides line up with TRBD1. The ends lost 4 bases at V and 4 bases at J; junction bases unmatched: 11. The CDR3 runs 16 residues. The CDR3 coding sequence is TGTGCCAGCAGTTCCATGGGACAGGGAAGTGGATACGAGCAGTACTTC. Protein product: CASSSMGQGSGYEQYF.

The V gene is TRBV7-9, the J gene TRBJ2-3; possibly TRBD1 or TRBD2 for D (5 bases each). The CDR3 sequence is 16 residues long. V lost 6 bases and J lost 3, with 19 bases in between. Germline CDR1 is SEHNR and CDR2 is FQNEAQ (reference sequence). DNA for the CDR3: TGTGCCAGCAGAGGGGCTTATGACAGCGGTACAGATACGCAGTATTTT. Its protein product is CASRGAYDSGTDTQYF.

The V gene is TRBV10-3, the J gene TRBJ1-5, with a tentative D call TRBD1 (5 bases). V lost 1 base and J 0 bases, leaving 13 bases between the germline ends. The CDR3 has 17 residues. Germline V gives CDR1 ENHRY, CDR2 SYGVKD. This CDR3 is CAISEYRTPDSNQPQHF. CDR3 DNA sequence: TGTGCCATCAGTGAGTATCGGACACCCGATAGCAATCAGCCCCAGCATTTT.

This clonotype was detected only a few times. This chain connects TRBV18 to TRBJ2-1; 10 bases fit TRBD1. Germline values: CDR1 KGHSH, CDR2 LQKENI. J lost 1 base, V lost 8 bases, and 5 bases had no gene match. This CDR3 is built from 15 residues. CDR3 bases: TGTGCCAGCGCCCGGGACAGGGGTTCCTACAATGAGCAGTTCTTC. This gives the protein CASARDRGSYNEQFF.

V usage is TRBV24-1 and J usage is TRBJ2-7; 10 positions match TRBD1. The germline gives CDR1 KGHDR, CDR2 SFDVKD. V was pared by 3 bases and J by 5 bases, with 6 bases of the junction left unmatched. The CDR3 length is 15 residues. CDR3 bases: TGTGCCACCAGTGATGGACAGGGGGGAATCCACGAGCAGTACTTC. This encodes CATSDGQGGIHEQYF.

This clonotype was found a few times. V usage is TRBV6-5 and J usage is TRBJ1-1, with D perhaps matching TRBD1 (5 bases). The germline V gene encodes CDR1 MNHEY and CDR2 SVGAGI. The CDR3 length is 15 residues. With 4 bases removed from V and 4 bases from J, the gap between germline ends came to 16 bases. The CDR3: CASSSTRGRGTEAFF. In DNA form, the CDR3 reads TGTGCCAGCAGTTCCACCCGGGGCCGGGGCACTGAAGCTTTCTTT.

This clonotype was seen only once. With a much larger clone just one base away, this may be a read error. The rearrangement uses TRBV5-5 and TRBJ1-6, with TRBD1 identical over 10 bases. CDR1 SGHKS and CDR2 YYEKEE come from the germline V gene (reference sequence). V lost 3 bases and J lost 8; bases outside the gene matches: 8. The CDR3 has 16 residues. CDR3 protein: CASSWDRGRGYSPLHF. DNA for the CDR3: TGTGCCAGCAGCTGGGACAGGGGCAGGGGGTATTCACCCCTCCACTTT.